The 30 T cell receptor beta chains below were found in one sample sequenced in a study of CD8 T cells in Susac syndrome. RNA totalling roughly 0.45 to 1 ug underwent reverse transcription with random hexamers. TCRdb redid the calling of the immunoSEQ multiplex PCR reads with MiXCR, one entry per CDR3 protein. The sample consists of about 83,000 distinct CDR3 sequences, approximately 96% of them appearing once. Sequenced material: CD8+ T cells from PBMCs. These receptors all stem from a human donor with Susac syndrome.

The chain combines TRBV9 with TRBJ2-7, with D perhaps TRBD1 (5 bases). The germline V and J ends were trimmed by 4 bases and 3 bases, with 14 bases remaining between them. This CDR3 has 14 amino acids. Germline lookup yields CDR1 SGDLS and CDR2 YYNGEE. In DNA form, the CDR3 reads TGTGCCAGCAGCCCTTCAGGGAACGACTACGAGCAGTACGTC. This sequence encodes CASSPSGNDYEQYV.

The chain combines TRBV20-1 with TRBJ2-1; no clear D gene. Germline V gene sequence: CDR1 DFQATT, CDR2 SNEGSKA (reference sequence). The CDR3 contains 13 residues. Trimming removed 6 bases from V and 7 bases from J, with 16 bases in between. The CDR3 spells CSADPQGPNEQFF. For the CDR3, the DNA is TGCAGTGCCGACCCTCAAGGCCCGAATGAGCAGTTCTTC.

V and J are TRBV29-1 and TRBJ2-7; no firm D call. Trimming pared 5 bases from V and 0 bases from J, leaving 17 bases between. The germline V gene has CDR1 SQVTM and CDR2 ANQGSEA. The CDR3 covers 15 residues. The DNA for the CDR3 is TGCAGCGTTCCTCCTCGGACGACGGGCTCCTACGAGCAGTACGTC. Translating it yields CSVPPRTTGSYEQYV.

This rearrangement joins TRBV20-1 to TRBJ1-2; no definite D call. This CDR3 has 14 amino acids. Germline lookup yields CDR1 DFQATT and CDR2 SNEGSKA (reference sequence). The ends were cut back, 0 bases at V and 4 bases at J, with 12 bases in the middle. In nucleotides, the CDR3 is TGCAGTGCTAGAGACCCGGCCCAAACCTATGGCTACACCTTC. Translating it yields CSARDPAQTYGYTF.

This clonotype has more than one count but fewer than ten. V usage is TRBV19 and J usage is TRBJ2-1; maybe TRBD1 (6 bases). The CDR3 covers 13 residues. Germline-derived CDR1 and CDR2 are LNHDA and SQIVND (reference sequence). V dropped 3 bases and J dropped 12 bases, with 15 bases sitting between them. This CDR3 reads CASSISYRGWQFF. In DNA form, the CDR3 reads TGTGCCAGTAGTATTTCATATAGGGGGTGGCAGTTCTTC.

The rearrangement joins TRBV29-1 to TRBJ1-1, with 8 bases identical to TRBD1. Germline CDR1 reads SQVTM; CDR2 reads ANQGSEA. V lost 7 bases, J lost 5 bases, and 3 bases stayed unmatched. This CDR3 region has 11 residues. CDR3 coding DNA: TGCAGCGGCACAGGGGGGACTGAAGCTTTCTTT. Translated: CSGTGGTEAFF. Complete variable domain (other parts from reference TRBV29-1 and TRBJ1-1): SAVISQKPSRDICQRGTSLTIQCQVDSQVTMMFWYRQQPGQSLTLIATANQGSEATYESGFVIDKFPISRPNLTFSTLTVSNMSPEDSSIYLCSGTGGTEAFFGQGTRLTVV.

The chain is built from TRBV18 and TRBJ1-1; D gene ambiguous. Trimming removed 4 bases at V and 8 bases at J, with 11 bases between. CDR1 and CDR2 from the germline V gene are KGHSH and LQKENI. This CDR3 spans 12 amino acids. The DNA for the CDR3 is TGTGCCAGCTCACAGGATTCCAGGGAAGCTTTCTTT. It translates to CASSQDSREAFF.

This sequence joins TRBV18 and TRBJ2-1; no definite D call. CDR1 and CDR2 from the germline V gene are KGHSH and LQKENI. The CDR3 has 12 residues. Trimming removed 3 bases at V and 7 bases at J, with 7 bases between. CDR3 amino acids: CASSPEENEQFF. CDR3 DNA sequence: TGTGCCAGCTCACCCGAGGAAAATGAGCAGTTCTTC.

The chain recombines TRBV9 with TRBJ1-2, with TRBD1 matching over 7 bases. From germline, CDR1 is SGDLS and CDR2 YYNGEE. The CDR3 totals 17 residues. The trim removed 3 bases at V and 2 bases at J, leaving 13 bases unmatched. CDR3 in amino acids: CASSASDRRLANYGYTF. Here the CDR3 DNA reads TGTGCCAGCAGCGCCTCGGACAGGCGGCTGGCCAACTATGGCTACACCTTC.

CDR3 sequence reads: CSAADSSYNEQFF. CDR3 coding DNA: TGCAGTGCCGCAGATAGCTCCTACAATGAGCAGTTCTTC. The V call is TRBV20-1, the J call TRBJ2-1; D remains ambiguous. Germline V gives CDR1 DFQATT, CDR2 SNEGSKA (reference sequence). V was clipped by 6 bases and J by 0 bases, with 9 bases between them. The CDR3 spans 13 residues.

The chain couples TRBV28 to TRBJ2-7; D unclear. This CDR3 has 10 residues. Germline lookup yields CDR1 MDHEN and CDR2 SYDVKM. V was pared by 6 bases and J by 3 bases, with 3 bases between. Written as DNA, the CDR3 is TGTGCCAGCAGCCGCTACGAGCAGTACTTC. Encoded protein: CASSRYEQYF.

The chain has TRBV3-1 and TRBJ2-3; unclear D gene. Germline V gene lookup returns CDR1 LGHDT and CDR2 YNNKEL (reference sequence). V lost 0 bases, J lost 3 bases, and 4 bases lay in between. This CDR3 region has 13 residues. CDR3 in DNA: TGTGCCAGCAGCCAAGATCTGACAGATACGCAGTATTTT. This sequence encodes CASSQDLTDTQYF.

This chain uses TRBV15 with TRBJ2-7, with 9 nucleotides matching TRBD1. The germline gives CDR1 LNHNV, CDR2 YYDKDF (reference sequence). CDR3 size: 14 residues. The V segment lost 5 bases and the J segment 1 base; nucleotides outside the gene matches: 3. In DNA form, the CDR3 reads TGTGCCACCAGCTGGGACAGGGATTCCTACGAGCAGTACTTC. Its protein is CATSWDRDSYEQYF.

This clonotype occurred a few times. The rearrangement links TRBV29-1 to TRBJ2-2; D is possibly TRBD2 (6 bases). The germline CDR1 and CDR2 sequences are SQVTM and ANQGSEA. There are 15 residues in the CDR3. Trimming cost V 1 base and J 3 bases, with 12 bases left between them. This chain's CDR3 is CSVEVRRGHTGELFF. CDR3 coding DNA: TGCAGCGTTGAAGTACGGCGGGGCCACACCGGGGAGCTGTTTTTT.

This clonotype was found once. V usage is TRBV7-6 and J usage is TRBJ1-4; TRBD1 matches at 10 bases. This CDR3 spans 15 amino acids. The V segment lost 1 base and the J segment 7 bases; nucleotides outside the gene matches: 3. Germline V gene sequence: CDR1 SGHVS, CDR2 FNYEAQ. CDR3 in DNA: TGTGCCAGCAGCTTAGGGACAGGGGGGAGTGAAAAACTGTTTTTT. Translating it yields CASSLGTGGSEKLFF.

The CDR3 DNA sequence: TGTGCCAGCAGCCAAGAACAGGGGGCTTTCGGGAATCAGCCCCAGCATTTT. Its translation: CASSQEQGAFGNQPQHF. This sequence joins TRBV4-2 and TRBJ1-5; 9 nucleotides match TRBD1. CDR1 is LGHNA, CDR2 YNFKEQ, per germline. Trimming at V came to 0 bases and at J to 4 bases, leaving 7 bases not matched to a gene. This CDR3 spans 17 amino acids.

This clonotype occurred once. The V and J genes are TRBV20-1 and TRBJ2-1; 10 bases match TRBD2. CDR1 DFQATT and CDR2 SNEGSKA come from the germline V gene (reference sequence). This CDR3 is built from 15 residues. J lost 9 bases, V lost 5 bases, and 13 bases had no gene match. CDR3 sequence: CSARPPSGSSFEQFF. CDR3 DNA: TGCAGTGCTCGCCCCCCTAGCGGGAGTTCTTTTGAGCAGTTCTTC.

In DNA, the CDR3 is TGTGCCAGCAGCCAAGATCTCCCTTGGACAAGGGACAGTGGTGGCTACACCTTC. It codes for CASSQDLPWTRDSGGYTF. J is TRBJ1-2 and V is TRBV3-1; TRBD1 aligns across 7 bases. V was pared by 0 bases and J by 7 bases, with 17 bases of the junction left unmatched. CDR1 LGHDT and CDR2 YNNKEL come from the germline V gene (reference sequence). The CDR3 runs to 18 residues.

In its sample, this clonotype was seen once. The rearrangement links TRBV6-5 to TRBJ2-2; 10 nucleotides match TRBD1. The V gene's germline CDR1 is MNHEY and CDR2 SVGAGI. The CDR3 runs to 15 residues. After removal of 2 bases from V and 4 bases from J, the junction contained 1 base not matched to a gene. This chain's CDR3 is CASSYRDRGTGELFF. The CDR3 region has the DNA TGTGCCAGCAGTTACCGGGACAGGGGCACCGGGGAGCTGTTTTTT.

The chain is built from TRBV28 and TRBJ2-1; D may match TRBD1 or TRBD2 (5 bases each). Germline values: CDR1 MDHEN, CDR2 SYDVKM. This CDR3 contains 13 residues. Deletions cut 8 bases from V and 8 bases from J, with 16 bases between. CDR3 amino acids: CASLGPLYDEQFF. CDR3 coding DNA: TGTGCCAGCCTGGGACCTCTTTACGATGAGCAGTTCTTC.

DNA for the CDR3: TGCAGTGCTGGCGGCGGACTGACTAGCGAGGGGAATGAGCAGTTCTTC. It translates to CSAGGGLTSEGNEQFF. J is TRBJ2-1 and V is TRBV20-1; TRBD2 aligns across 8 bases. From germline, CDR1 is DFQATT and CDR2 SNEGSKA (reference sequence). The CDR3 runs to 16 residues. J lost 7 bases, V lost 5 bases, and 16 bases had no gene match.

The J gene is TRBJ1-1, the V gene TRBV20-1; D possibly corresponds to TRBD1 (6 bases). With 3 bases removed from V and 1 base from J, the gap between germline ends came to 18 bases. Germline V gives CDR1 DFQATT, CDR2 SNEGSKA (reference sequence). The CDR3 sequence is 16 residues long. The CDR3 loop is CSASDLLGHPNTEAFF. DNA of the CDR3: TGCAGTGCTAGTGATCTACTGGGACACCCGAACACTGAAGCTTTCTTT.

The CDR3 reads CASSQGAGGTGELFF. The CDR3 coding sequence is TGCGCCAGCAGCCAAGGGGCGGGAGGTACCGGGGAGCTGTTTTTT. V gene TRBV4-3 combines with J gene TRBJ2-2; 8 bases map to TRBD2. Germline values: CDR1 LGHNA, CDR2 YSLEER. The CDR3 is 15 amino acids. With 1 base clipped from V and 5 bases from J, the junction kept 3 bases outside the gene matches.

The rearrangement uses TRBV5-1 and TRBJ2-7; maybe TRBD1 (5 bases). The germline V gene has CDR1 SGHRS and CDR2 YFSETQ. The CDR3 is made up of 13 amino acids. The V end was cut by 0 bases, the J end by 7 bases, with 11 bases between. The CDR3 DNA reads TGCGCCAGCAGCTTGGGCGTGGGGCTAGAGCAGTACGTC. Amino acids: CASSLGVGLEQYV.

The chain has TRBV5-4 and TRBJ1-2, with D uncertain. The CDR3 loop spans 13 amino acids. Trimming shortened V by 5 bases and J by 4 bases, and 12 bases separated the two germline ends. Germline V gives CDR1 SGHNT, CDR2 YYREEE (reference sequence). The CDR3 spells CASSPEEGYGYTF. Here the CDR3 DNA reads TGTGCCAGCAGTCCAGAGGAGGGCTATGGCTACACCTTC.

This chain connects TRBV18 to TRBJ1-2; TRBD1 might be the D (6 bases). CDR1 is KGHSH, CDR2 LQKENI, per germline. The CDR3 totals 15 residues. Trimming took 2 bases from V and 2 from J, leaving 12 bases between them. Here the CDR3 DNA reads TGTGCCAGCTCACCAGCAGGGGTATCAAACTATGGCTACACCTTC. Translated, it gives CASSPAGVSNYGYTF.

V and J are TRBV28 and TRBJ2-3; D perhaps matches TRBD2 (5 bases). The CDR3 runs 12 residues. Trimming removed 6 bases from V and 7 bases from J, with 11 bases in between. CDR1 and CDR2 (germline): MDHEN, SYDVKM. The CDR3 region is CASSTRRNTQYF. CDR3 nucleotide sequence: TGTGCCAGCAGCACTAGGCGAAATACGCAGTATTTT.

This chain uses TRBV20-1 with TRBJ2-2, with 7 positions matching TRBD2. The CDR3 runs 13 residues. Germline lookup yields CDR1 DFQATT and CDR2 SNEGSKA (reference sequence). Germline trimming cut 5 bases from V and 1 base from J; bases unmatched to any gene: 1. The CDR3 loop reads CSAGEGNTGELFF. The CDR3 nucleotides are TGCAGTGCTGGGGAGGGGAACACCGGGGAGCTGTTTTTT.

This clonotype was recorded only once. As DNA, the CDR3 is TGTGCCAGCAGCGCCGCACTAGCGGGAGGGGACGAGCAGTACTTC. Translation: CASSAALAGGDEQYF. The chain links TRBV7-2 to TRBJ2-7; 13 bases are shared with TRBD2. The CDR3 covers 15 residues. Germline V gives CDR1 SGHTA, CDR2 FQGNSA. V trimming: 5 bases; J trimming: 5 bases; junction bases outside the gene matches: 6. The whole variable domain, filled in from reference TRBV7-2 and TRBJ2-7, reads GAGVSQSPSNKVTEKGKDVELRCDPISGHTALYWYRQSLGQGLEFLIYFQGNSAPDKSGLPSDRFSAERTGGSVSTLTIQRTQQEDSAVYLCASSAALAGGDEQYFGPGTRLTVT.

This chain uses TRBV30 with TRBJ2-2; a weak D match, TRBD2 (5 bases). The CDR3 spans 12 residues. The V end was cut by 5 bases, the J end by 8 bases, with 12 bases between. Germline CDR1 GTSNPN, CDR2 SVGIG (reference sequence). CDR3 sequence reads: CAWGLAVGELFF. The CDR3 nucleotides read TGTGCCTGGGGCCTAGCTGTAGGGGAGCTGTTTTTT.